The 15 T cell receptor beta chains presented below share a single source sample, sequenced in a study of T cells in Graves' hyperthyroidism and ophthalmopathy. Amplification targeted TCR beta CDR3 regions from RNA transcripts. With the HTBI primer set, the TCR CDR3 went through a first round of RT-PCR. TCRdb passed the multiplex PCR reads through MiXCR, listing each CDR3 protein once. The table lists hundreds of thousands of distinct CDR3 sequences, roughly 15% of them singletons, with roughly 10% in the top ten. Material: blood. These receptors all come from a woman between 18 and 29 years old with Graves' hyperthyroidism.

The chain is built from TRBV29-1 and TRBJ2-3; D may correspond to TRBD1 or TRBD2 (5 bases each). The CDR3 extends over 13 amino acids. From germline, CDR1 is SQVTM and CDR2 ANQGSEA. Trimming shortened V by 7 bases and J by 7 bases, and 18 bases separated the two germline ends. The CDR3 protein is CSAERGPQNTQYF. The CDR3 DNA reads TGCAGCGCCGAGAGGGGCCCCCAAAATACGCAGTATTTT.

This clonotype has just a few counts. CDR3 DNA sequence: TGTGCCAGCACCCGACAGTTCCACGAGCAGTACTTC. Encoded protein: CASTRQFHEQYF. The V gene is TRBV11-2, the J gene TRBJ2-7; D might be TRBD1 (5 bases). The V and J ends lost 7 bases and 5 bases respectively, with 12 bases between them. Germline V gene lookup returns CDR1 SGHAT and CDR2 FQNNGV. The CDR3 loop spans 12 amino acids.

This clonotype was counted at least ten times. The chain couples TRBV2 to TRBJ2-7, with a possible D match to TRBD2 (5 bases). From germline, CDR1 is SNHLY and CDR2 FYNNEI. The CDR3 has 13 amino acids. The V and J ends lost 4 bases and 4 bases respectively, with 11 bases between them. The CDR3 DNA reads TGTGCCAGCAGTGTGGGGAGAAATTACGAGCAGTACTTC. Translating it yields CASSVGRNYEQYF.

This chain uses TRBV4-1 with TRBJ1-2; no definite D call. The CDR3 spans 13 residues. V was trimmed by 1 base and J by 4 bases, leaving 7 bases between them. CDR1 MGHRA and CDR2 YSYEKL come from the germline V gene. CDR3 sequence (DNA): TGCGCCAGCAGCCAAGTTATTCTCTATGGCTACACCTTC. Amino acid sequence: CASSQVILYGYTF.

This clonotype has a count of ten or more. The CDR3 loop reads CASSQNWRASYEQYF. The CDR3 DNA follows: TGTGCCAGCAGCCAAAACTGGCGGGCATCCTACGAGCAGTACTTC. This chain uses TRBV3-1 with TRBJ2-7; D may be TRBD2 (5 bases). CDR1 and CDR2 from the germline V gene are LGHDT and YNNKEL (reference sequence). Trimming stripped 2 bases from V and 1 base from J, with 12 bases between. The length of the CDR3 is 15 residues.

The sample holds many counts of this clonotype. The rearrangement joins TRBV27 to TRBJ2-1, with D possibly TRBD2 on 6 matching bases. Germline V gene lookup returns CDR1 MNHEY and CDR2 SMNVEV (reference sequence). The CDR3 runs to 17 residues. V was trimmed by 5 bases and J by 4 bases, leaving 21 bases between them. For the CDR3, the DNA is TGTGCCAGCAGTCCAGACACCGGGACTGGATTATACAATGAGCAGTTCTTC. Translating it yields CASSPDTGTGLYNEQFF.

In regard to this clonotype: The junction does not match germline at one end; this may be a read error. The chain combines TRBV20-1 with TRBJ2-2, with TRBD1 identical over 8 bases. The germline V gene has CDR1 DFQATT and CDR2 SNEGSKA (reference sequence). The CDR3 spans 15 residues. The CDR3 here is CSATYRDRNTGELLF. The DNA of the CDR3 is TGCAGTGCAACCTACCGGGACAGGAACACCGGGGAGCTGCTTTTT.

This clonotype was recorded a few times. A much larger clone sits a single nucleotide away, making a read error possible. J is TRBJ2-1 and V is TRBV6-1; no clear D. The CDR3 totals 13 residues. Germline V gene data show CDR1 as MNHNS and CDR2 as SASEGT. CDR3 in amino acids: CASRATHYDEQFF. DNA for the CDR3: TGTGCCAGCAGGGCCACACACTACGATGAGCAGTTCTTC.

This clonotype was counted between two and nine times. This chain connects TRBV15 to TRBJ2-7; D ambiguous. The germline CDR1 and CDR2 sequences are LNHNV and YYDKDF (reference sequence). This CDR3 spans 13 amino acids. V shed 0 bases and J shed 4 bases, with 7 bases lying between them. Here the CDR3 reads CATSRDESYEQYF. The CDR3 region has the DNA TGTGCCACCAGCAGAGACGAGAGTTACGAGCAGTACTTC.

In its sample, this clonotype was seen many times. The CDR3 region is CASSVNGGATNEKLFF. Written as DNA, the CDR3 is TGTGCCAGCAGCGTTAATGGGGGAGCAACTAATGAAAAACTGTTTTTT. The genes are TRBV11-3 and TRBJ1-4; TRBD1 is a possible D gene (5 bases). This CDR3 comprises 16 residues. Germline loops: CDR1 SGHNT, CDR2 YENEEA. V was cut by 5 bases and J by 0 bases, with 13 bases left in between.

The chain uses TRBV28 and TRBJ2-2; D gene uncertain. The CDR3 length is 16 residues. Trimming stripped 6 bases from V and 4 bases from J, with 18 bases between. The germline V gene encodes CDR1 MDHEN and CDR2 SYDVKM. CDR3 DNA: TGTGCCAGCAGCCCACCCGTTGGCCCGAGCACCGGGGAGCTGTTTTTT. It encodes CASSPPVGPSTGELFF.

This clonotype came up many times. This chain joins TRBV20-1 and TRBJ2-5, with TRBD2 matching over 9 bases. Trimming took 3 bases from V and 1 from J; bases not matched to a gene: 9. Germline CDR1 and CDR2: DFQATT and SNEGSKA (reference sequence). The CDR3 consists of 16 residues. CDR3 coding DNA: TGCAGTGCTAGTGAGGCTAGCGGGGACTTCCAAGAGACCCAGTACTTC. It encodes CSASEASGDFQETQYF.

This clonotype was counted a few times. This chain links TRBV6-1 with TRBJ2-7; 11 nucleotides match TRBD2. J lost 5 bases, V lost 3 bases, and 3 bases had no gene match. In germline, CDR1 is MNHNS, CDR2 SASEGT. This CDR3 spans 14 amino acids. CDR3 loop: CASSDSGRGDEQYF. The CDR3 DNA reads as TGTGCCAGCAGTGATAGCGGGAGGGGGGACGAGCAGTACTTC.

This clonotype occurred a few times. The chain employs TRBV15 and TRBJ2-1, with 14 bases matching TRBD2. Trimming at V came to 7 bases and at J to 10 bases, leaving 6 bases not matched to a gene. The CDR3 spans 14 residues. Germline CDR1 reads LNHNV; CDR2 reads YYDKDF (reference sequence). CDR3 sequence: CATNGLAGGKEQFF. The CDR3 DNA follows: TGTGCCACCAACGGACTAGCGGGAGGTAAAGAGCAGTTCTTC.

This clonotype was counted at least ten times. J is TRBJ1-1 and V is TRBV15, with D hard to call. Germline V lookup: CDR1 LNHNV, CDR2 YYDKDF (reference sequence). Trimming took 2 bases from V and 2 from J, leaving 12 bases between them. The CDR3 contains 15 residues. CDR3 region: CATSRYSLQNTEAFF. The CDR3 DNA sequence: TGTGCCACCAGCAGATATTCCTTGCAAAACACTGAAGCTTTCTTT.